This TCR beta chain is drawn from a study of shared clonotypes between healthy human individuals. Study-level points and caveats: Sharing across four donors was highest in naive CD4 (roughly 5%) and lowest in memory CD8 (approximately 0.4%).

Sequencing was performed with immunoSEQ multiplex PCR; in TCRdb, only in-frame clones are kept and a portion is missing. The table shows 630,000 or so clones, with roughly 98% occurring only once. A remark on this clone: Its antigen remains unknown.

The naive CD8 subset, CD45RO-negative cells positively selected for CCR7, excluded terminally differentiated effector memory CD45RA+ cells. Germline trimming cut 5 bases from V and 11 bases from J; bases unmatched to any gene: 13. CDR1 is SEHNR and CDR2 is FQNEAQ in the germline V gene (reference sequence). CDR3 length: 14 residues. The receptor was isolated from a man aged 25 to 40 in good health. V usage is TRBV7-9 and J usage is TRBJ2-7; 9 nucleotides line up with TRBD1. The sequenced material came from naive CD8+ T cells sorted from blood. CDR3 residues: CASSPGTGTTVEYF. Here the CDR3 DNA reads TGTGCCAGCAGCCCCGGGACAGGGACCACGGTGGAGTACTTC.